This T cell receptor (beta chain) was sequenced for a study of T cell changes during pregnancy in multiple sclerosis. Produced via immunoSEQ multiplex PCR; TCRdb's table is partial and in-frame only. The sample carries 60,000 to 95,000 clones, about 93% recorded once. In germline, CDR1 is SGHTA, CDR2 FQGNSA. CDR3 size: 14 residues. The V end lost 5 bases, the J end lost 2 bases, and 12 bases lay between the germline ends. Sequenced here: CD4+ T cells from peripheral blood mononuclear cells, sampled before pregnancy. The sequence was collected from a female donor with multiple sclerosis, enrolled in a pregnancy study. V is TRBV7-2 and J is TRBJ1-2; D perhaps matches TRBD1 (6 bases). CDR3 loop: CASSPLGQNYGYTF. As DNA, the CDR3 is TGTGCCAGCAGCCCCCTAGGACAGAACTATGGCTACACCTTC.